The sequence of this T cell receptor beta chain was determined in a study of response to subunit inactivated influenza vaccine. Whole-study results and caveats: Each seasonal influenza vaccination recruits few new T cells, the authors suggested.

V lost 3 bases to trimming and J lost 2 bases, with 13 bases between them. This CDR3 spans 15 amino acids. Germline lookup yields CDR1 SEHNR and CDR2 FQNEAQ (reference sequence). In this sample, this clonotype turned up a few times. What it recognizes is unknown. In TCRdb, the RT-PCR reads were re-called with MiXCR into one record per CDR3 protein. The sample holds hundreds of thousands of distinct CDR3 sequences, approximately 15% seen once. The source is a middle-aged man who received an inactivated influenza vaccine. This material consisted of PBMCs from blood, taken around 15 days before vaccination. J is TRBJ1-1 and V is TRBV7-9, with D perhaps matching TRBD1 (6 bases). The CDR3: CASSFRSGANTEAFF. The CDR3 region has the DNA TGTGCCAGCAGCTTCAGGTCAGGGGCTAACACTGAAGCTTTCTTT.